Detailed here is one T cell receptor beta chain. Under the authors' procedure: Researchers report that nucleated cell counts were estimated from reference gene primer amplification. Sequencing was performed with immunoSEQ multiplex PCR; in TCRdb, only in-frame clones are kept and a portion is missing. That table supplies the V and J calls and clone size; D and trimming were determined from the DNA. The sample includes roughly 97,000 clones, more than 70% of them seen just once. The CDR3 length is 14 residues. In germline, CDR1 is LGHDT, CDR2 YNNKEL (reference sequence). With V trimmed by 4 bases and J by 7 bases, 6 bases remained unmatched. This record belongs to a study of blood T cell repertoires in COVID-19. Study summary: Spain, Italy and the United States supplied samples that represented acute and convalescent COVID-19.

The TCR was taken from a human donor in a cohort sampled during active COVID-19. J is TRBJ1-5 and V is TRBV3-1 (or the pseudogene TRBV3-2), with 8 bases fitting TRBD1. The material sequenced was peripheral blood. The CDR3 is CASSPGGAGQPQHF. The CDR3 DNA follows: TGTGCCAGCAGCCCAGGGGGCGCAGGCCAGCCCCAGCATTTT.